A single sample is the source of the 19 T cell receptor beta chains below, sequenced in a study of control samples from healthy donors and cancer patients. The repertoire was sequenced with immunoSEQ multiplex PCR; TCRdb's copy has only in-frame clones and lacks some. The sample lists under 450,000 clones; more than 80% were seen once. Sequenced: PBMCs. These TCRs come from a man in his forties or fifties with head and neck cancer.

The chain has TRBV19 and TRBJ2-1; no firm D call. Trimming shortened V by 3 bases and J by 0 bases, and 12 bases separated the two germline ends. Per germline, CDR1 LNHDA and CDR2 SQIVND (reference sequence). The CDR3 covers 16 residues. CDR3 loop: CASSIFERSSYNEQFF. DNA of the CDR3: TGTGCCAGTAGTATTTTCGAGAGGAGCTCCTACAATGAGCAGTTCTTC.

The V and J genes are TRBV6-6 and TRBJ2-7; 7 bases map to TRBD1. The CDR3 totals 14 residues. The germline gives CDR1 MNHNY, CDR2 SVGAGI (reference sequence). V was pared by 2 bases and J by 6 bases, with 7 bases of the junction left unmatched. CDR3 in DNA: TGTGCCAGCAGTTACACAGGGGTCCGTGCCGAGCAGTACTTC. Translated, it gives CASSYTGVRAEQYF.

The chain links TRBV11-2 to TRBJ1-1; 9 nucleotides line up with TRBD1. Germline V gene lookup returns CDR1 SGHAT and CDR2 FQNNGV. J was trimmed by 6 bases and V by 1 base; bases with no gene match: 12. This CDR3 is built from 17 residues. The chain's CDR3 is CASSLGYRGRRGAEAFF. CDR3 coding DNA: TGTGCCAGCAGCTTAGGTTACAGGGGGCGAAGGGGAGCTGAAGCTTTCTTT.

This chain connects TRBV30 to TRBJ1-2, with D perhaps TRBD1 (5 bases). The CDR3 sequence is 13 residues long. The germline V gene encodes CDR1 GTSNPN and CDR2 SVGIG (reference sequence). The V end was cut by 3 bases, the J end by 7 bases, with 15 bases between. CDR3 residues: CAWRIPGVGGYTF. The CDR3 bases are TGTGCCTGGAGAATCCCGGGGGTAGGTGGCTACACCTTC.

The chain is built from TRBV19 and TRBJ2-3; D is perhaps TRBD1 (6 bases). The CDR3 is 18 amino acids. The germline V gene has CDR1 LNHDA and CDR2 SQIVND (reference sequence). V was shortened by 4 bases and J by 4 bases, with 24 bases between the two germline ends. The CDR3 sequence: CASSRGTGITQYADTQYF. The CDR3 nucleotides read TGTGCCAGTAGTAGGGGAACAGGGATAACCCAGTACGCAGATACGCAGTATTTT.

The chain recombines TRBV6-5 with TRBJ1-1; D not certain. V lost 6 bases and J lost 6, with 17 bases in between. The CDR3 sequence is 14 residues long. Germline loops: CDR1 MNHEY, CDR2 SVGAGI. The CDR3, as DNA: TGTGCCAGCAGCTCCGGACCCCCAAGCGCTGAAGCTTTCTTT. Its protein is CASSSGPPSAEAFF.

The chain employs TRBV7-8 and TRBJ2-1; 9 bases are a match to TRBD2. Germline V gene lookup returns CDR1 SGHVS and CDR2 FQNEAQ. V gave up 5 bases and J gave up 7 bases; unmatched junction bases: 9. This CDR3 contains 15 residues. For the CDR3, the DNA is TGTGCCAGCAGCCGACGACTAGCGGAGGGAAATGAGCAGTTCTTC. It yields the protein CASSRRLAEGNEQFF. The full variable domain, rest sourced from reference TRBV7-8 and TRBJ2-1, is GAGVSQSPRYKVAKRGQDVALRCDPISGHVSLFWYQQALGQGPEFLTYFQNEAQLDKSGLPSDRFFAERPEGSVSTLKIQRTQQEDSAVYLCASSRRLAEGNEQFFGPGTRLTVL.

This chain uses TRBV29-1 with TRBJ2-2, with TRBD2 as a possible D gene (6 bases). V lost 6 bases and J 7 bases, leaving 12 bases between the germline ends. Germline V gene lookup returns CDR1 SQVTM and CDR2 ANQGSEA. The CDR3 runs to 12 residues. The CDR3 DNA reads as TGCAGCGTCTCCGGGGGAATCGGGGAGCTGTTTTTT. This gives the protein CSVSGGIGELFF.

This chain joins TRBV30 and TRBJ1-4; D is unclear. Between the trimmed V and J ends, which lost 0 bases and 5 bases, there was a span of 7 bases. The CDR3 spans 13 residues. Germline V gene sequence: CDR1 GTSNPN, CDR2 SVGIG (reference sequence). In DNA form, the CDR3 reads TGTGCCTGGAGTGTAGGGCCGAATGAAAAACTGTTTTTT. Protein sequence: CAWSVGPNEKLFF. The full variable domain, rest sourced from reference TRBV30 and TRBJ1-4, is SQTIHQWPATLVQPVGSPLSLECTVEGTSNPNLYWYRQAAGRGLQLLFYSVGIGQISSEVPQNLSASRPQDRQFILSSKKLLLSDSGFYLCAWSVGPNEKLFFGSGTQLSVL.

The CDR3 protein is CASRSSGAGYTF. The CDR3 coding sequence is TGTGCCAGCAGATCCAGCGGTGCTGGCTACACCTTC. The V gene is TRBV11-2, the J gene TRBJ1-2; D remains ambiguous. The CDR3 runs 12 residues. The V gene lost 6 bases and the J gene lost 7 bases, with 12 bases spanning the gap. The germline gives CDR1 SGHAT, CDR2 FQNNGV.

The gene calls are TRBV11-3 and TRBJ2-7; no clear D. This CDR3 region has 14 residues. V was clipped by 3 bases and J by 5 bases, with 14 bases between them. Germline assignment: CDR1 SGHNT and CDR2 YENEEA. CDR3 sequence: CASSLGSFPDEQYF. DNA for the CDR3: TGTGCCAGCAGCTTGGGGTCCTTCCCGGACGAGCAGTACTTC.

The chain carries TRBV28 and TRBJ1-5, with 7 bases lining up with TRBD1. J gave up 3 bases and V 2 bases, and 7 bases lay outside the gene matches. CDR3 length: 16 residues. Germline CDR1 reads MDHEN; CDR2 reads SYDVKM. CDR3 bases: TGTGCCAGCAGTTTAGGGCAACAGGGGCTCAATCAGCCCCAGCATTTT. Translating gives CASSLGQQGLNQPQHF.

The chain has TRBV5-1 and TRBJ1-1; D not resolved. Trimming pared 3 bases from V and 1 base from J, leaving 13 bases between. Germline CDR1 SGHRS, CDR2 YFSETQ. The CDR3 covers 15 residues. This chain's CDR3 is CASSSSRWGNTEAFF. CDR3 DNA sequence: TGCGCCAGCAGCTCCAGCCGGTGGGGGAACACTGAAGCTTTCTTT.

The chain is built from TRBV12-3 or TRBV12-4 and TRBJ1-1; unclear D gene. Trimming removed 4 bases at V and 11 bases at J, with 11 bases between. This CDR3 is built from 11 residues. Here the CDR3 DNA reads TGTGCCAGCAGTTATCTAAGACGGGCTTTCTTT. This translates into CASSYLRRAFF.

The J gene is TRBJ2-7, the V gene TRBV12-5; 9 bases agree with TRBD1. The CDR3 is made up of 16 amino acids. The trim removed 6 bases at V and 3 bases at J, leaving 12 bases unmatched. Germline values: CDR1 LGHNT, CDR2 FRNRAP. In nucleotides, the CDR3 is TGTGCTAGTGGACCTCACCCCGGGACAGGGCACTACGAGCAGTACTTC. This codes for CASGPHPGTGHYEQYF.

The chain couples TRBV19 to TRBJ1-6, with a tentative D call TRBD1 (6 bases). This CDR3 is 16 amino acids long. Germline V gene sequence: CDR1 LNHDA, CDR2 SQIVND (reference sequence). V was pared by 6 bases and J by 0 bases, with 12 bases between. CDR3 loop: CASSPGAISYNSPLHF. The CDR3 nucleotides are TGTGCCAGTAGCCCAGGGGCGATCTCCTATAATTCACCCCTCCACTTT.

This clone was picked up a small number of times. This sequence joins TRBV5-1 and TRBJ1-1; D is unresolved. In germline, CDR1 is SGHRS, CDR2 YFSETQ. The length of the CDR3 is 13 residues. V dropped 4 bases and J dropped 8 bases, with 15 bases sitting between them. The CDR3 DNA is TGCGCCAGCAGCACCCTAGGGCACGGCGAAGCTTTCTTT. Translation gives CASSTLGHGEAFF.

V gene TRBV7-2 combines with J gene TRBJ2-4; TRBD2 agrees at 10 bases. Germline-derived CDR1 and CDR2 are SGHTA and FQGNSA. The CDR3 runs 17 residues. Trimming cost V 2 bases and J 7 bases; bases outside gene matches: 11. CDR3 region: CASSLRPSGSISNIQYF. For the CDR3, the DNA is TGTGCCAGCAGCTTACGTCCTAGCGGGAGTATATCTAACATTCAGTACTTC. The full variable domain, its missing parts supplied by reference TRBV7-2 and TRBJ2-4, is GAGVSQSPSNKVTEKGKDVELRCDPISGHTALYWYRQSLGQGLEFLIYFQGNSAPDKSGLPSDRFSAERTGGSVSTLTIQRTQQEDSAVYLCASSLRPSGSISNIQYFGAGTRLSVL.

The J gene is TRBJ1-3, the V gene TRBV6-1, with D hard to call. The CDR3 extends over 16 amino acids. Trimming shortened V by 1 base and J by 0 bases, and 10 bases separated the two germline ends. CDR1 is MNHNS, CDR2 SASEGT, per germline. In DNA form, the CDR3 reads TGTGCCAGCAGTGAAGAGCACGGGCCCTCTGGAAACACCATATATTTT. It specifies CASSEEHGPSGNTIYF.